These 26 T cell receptor beta chains share one sample of origin, sequenced in a study of PD-L1 blockade in urothelial cancer. Here immunoSEQ multiplex PCR was the method, and the copy in TCRdb shows in-frame clones only, minus some. Among about 110,000 clones listed, around 90% were seen once. Time point reported: peripheral blood 6 weeks after treatment start. The sequences come from PBMCs, collected around atezolizumab (anti-PD-L1) treatment. Receptors were obtained from a man in his 60s with urothelial cancer.

V is TRBV14 and J is TRBJ2-1; D unclear. The V gene lost 5 bases and the J gene lost 5 bases, with 10 bases spanning the gap. This CDR3 region has 13 residues. The germline CDR1 and CDR2 sequences are SGHDN and FVKESK. The DNA of the CDR3 is TGTGCCAGCAGCTTGGGCAGACACAATGAGCAGTTCTTC. It yields the protein CASSLGRHNEQFF.

The chain has TRBV6-5 and TRBJ2-1; 8 positions match TRBD2. V gave up 0 bases and J gave up 1 base; unmatched junction bases: 2. This CDR3 has 16 residues. Germline V lookup: CDR1 MNHEY, CDR2 SVGAGI. The CDR3 nucleotides read TGTGCCAGCAGTTACTCCGGGACTAGATCCTACAATGAGCAGTTCTTC. Translation gives CASSYSGTRSYNEQFF.

This chain links TRBV28 with TRBJ2-7; 9 bases map to TRBD1. Germline assignment: CDR1 MDHEN and CDR2 SYDVKM. This CDR3 is built from 13 residues. CDR3 bases: TGTGCTGGGGGACAGGGAGGTCTCTACGAGCAGTACTTC. It translates to CAGGQGGLYEQYF.

This chain uses TRBV4-3 with TRBJ2-3; 7 bases align to TRBD2. Germline V gene sequence: CDR1 LGHNA, CDR2 YSLEER. The CDR3 is 15 residues long. With V trimmed by 2 bases and J by 2 bases, 4 bases remained unmatched. In nucleotides, the CDR3 is TGCGCCAGCAGCCAACTAGCGGTGTCCACAGATACGCAGTATTTT. Translated: CASSQLAVSTDTQYF.

The genes are TRBV4-3 and TRBJ1-4; no reliable D call. The CDR3 loop spans 15 amino acids. Per the germline V gene, CDR1 is LGHNA and CDR2 is YSLEER. V lost 0 bases and J 8 bases, leaving 13 bases between the germline ends. CDR3 DNA sequence: TGCGCCAGCAGCCAAGAACCCGGGAAGGGAGAAAAACTGTTTTTT. As protein: CASSQEPGKGEKLFF.

The V call is TRBV2, the J call TRBJ1-5; the D is unclear. V shed 4 bases and J shed 7 bases, with 14 bases lying between them. Germline values: CDR1 SNHLY, CDR2 FYNNEI. This CDR3 comprises 14 residues. The DNA for the CDR3 is TGTGCCAGCAGTGGAGCCCGATCCGGGCAGCCCCAGCATTTT. Residues: CASSGARSGQPQHF.

This clone was observed once. The chain employs TRBV5-4 and TRBJ2-1; possible D gene TRBD2, 7 bases. The CDR3 is made up of 16 amino acids. Trimming stripped 0 bases from V and 5 bases from J, with 15 bases between. In germline, CDR1 is SGHNT, CDR2 YYREEE (reference sequence). The CDR3: CASSLGGGPGDNEQFF. The CDR3 bases are TGTGCCAGCAGCTTGGGCGGGGGCCCAGGGGACAATGAGCAGTTCTTC.

The V and J genes are TRBV5-1 and TRBJ1-2; TRBD1 matches 11 bases. The CDR3 loop spans 14 amino acids. J gave up 8 bases and V 0 bases, and 3 bases lay outside the gene matches. Germline V CDR1 and CDR2: SGHRS, YFSETQ. The CDR3 nucleotides read TGCGCCAGCAGCTTGGGGACAGGGGGCTTGGGCTACACCTTC. Protein product: CASSLGTGGLGYTF.

In regard to this clone: Other nucleotide sequences in the sample specify the same CDR3. V and J are TRBV5-1 and TRBJ2-5; a weak D match, TRBD1 (6 bases). Trimming took off 2 bases at V and 5 bases at J, with 10 bases between the two ends. CDR3 length: 13 amino acids. CDR1 and CDR2 from the germline V gene are SGHRS and YFSETQ. CDR3 sequence (DNA): TGCGCCAGCAGCTTACAGGGCAGGGAGACCCAGTACTTC. Translated: CASSLQGRETQYF.

The chain couples TRBV4-3 to TRBJ2-5; 10 nucleotides agree with TRBD1. Germline CDR1 and CDR2: LGHNA and YSLEER. V was pared by 2 bases and J by 4 bases, with 10 bases of the junction left unmatched. This CDR3 is 17 amino acids long. The CDR3 DNA reads TGCGCCAGCAGCCAAACATTACCGGGACAGGGGACAGAGACCCAGTACTTC. Residues: CASSQTLPGQGTETQYF.

The V and J genes are TRBV28 and TRBJ2-3, with 9 bases matching TRBD2. V lost 9 bases to trimming and J lost 2 bases; unmatched junction nucleotides: 9. This CDR3 region has 15 residues. Germline V gene sequence: CDR1 MDHEN, CDR2 SYDVKM. Written as DNA, the CDR3 is TGTGCCAGTTCCATAGCGGGAGAACTCACAGATACGCAGTATTTT. Residues: CASSIAGELTDTQYF.

The chain carries TRBV6-1 and TRBJ1-1; the match to TRBD1 covers 8 bases. The J segment lost 9 bases and the V segment lost 5 bases, leaving 8 bases of the junction unmatched. Germline V lookup: CDR1 MNHNS, CDR2 SASEGT. The CDR3 contains 13 residues. In nucleotides, the CDR3 is TGTGCCAGCAGTCTGGACAGGGTTGATCAAGCTTTCTTT. This codes for CASSLDRVDQAFF.

This clone was detected only a few times. V usage is TRBV5-8 and J usage is TRBJ1-1; a possible D gene is TRBD1 (6 bases). Germline CDR1 is SGHTS and CDR2 is YDEGEE. The CDR3 spans 17 residues. V was shortened by 3 bases and J by 1 base, with 19 bases between the two germline ends. CDR3 in DNA: TGTGCCAGCAGCTCTTCCGGGACACCCGTACGGAACACTGAAGCTTTCTTT. Its translation: CASSSSGTPVRNTEAFF.

The chain carries TRBV7-3 and TRBJ2-3; TRBD2 agrees at 14 bases. The V gene end was trimmed by 0 bases and the J gene end by 5 bases; junction bases not matched to a gene: 4. Germline values: CDR1 SGHTA, CDR2 FQGTGA. CDR3 size: 17 residues. CDR3: CASSLTRTSGGIDTQYF. DNA of the CDR3: TGTGCCAGCAGCTTAACTAGGACTAGCGGGGGGATAGATACGCAGTATTTT.

V usage is TRBV5-1 and J usage is TRBJ2-1; TRBD2 is a possible D gene (5 bases). Germline assignment: CDR1 SGHRS and CDR2 YFSETQ. There are 15 residues in the CDR3. The ends were cut back, 4 bases at V and 2 bases at J, with 13 bases in the middle. The CDR3 bases are TGCGCCAGCAGCCCAGATCCGGGAACCTACAATGAGCAGTTCTTC. This encodes CASSPDPGTYNEQFF.

This clone was detected only once. The chain links TRBV29-1 to TRBJ2-1; TRBD2 agrees at 11 bases. Germline V lookup: CDR1 SQVTM, CDR2 ANQGSEA. The V gene end was trimmed by 1 base and the J gene end by 7 bases; junction bases not matched to a gene: 6. CDR3 length: 15 amino acids. The CDR3 sequence is CSVEGPTSGENEQFF. CDR3 nucleotide sequence: TGCAGCGTTGAAGGTCCGACTAGCGGGGAAAATGAGCAGTTCTTC.

The chain carries TRBV4-2 and TRBJ2-1; 7 nucleotides match TRBD2. Germline values: CDR1 LGHNA, CDR2 YNFKEQ. The V and J ends lost 3 bases and 0 bases, in that order; junction bases with no gene match: 8. The CDR3 has 17 amino acids. The CDR3 sequence is CASSQGESGDSYNEQFF. CDR3 sequence (DNA): TGTGCCAGCAGCCAGGGAGAGAGCGGGGACTCCTACAATGAGCAGTTCTTC.

The chain uses TRBV5-1 and TRBJ2-2; the D is unclear. Looked up from germline, CDR1 is SGHRS and CDR2 is YFSETQ. The CDR3 has 14 residues. The V end lost 2 bases, the J end lost 1 base, and 6 bases lay between the germline ends. CDR3 sequence (DNA): TGCGCCAGCAGCTTCGCAGTGAACACCGGGGAGCTGTTTTTT. Translation gives CASSFAVNTGELFF.

The chain combines TRBV28 with TRBJ1-1; the D gene is possibly TRBD1 (6 bases). The CDR3 contains 14 residues. In germline, CDR1 is MDHEN, CDR2 SYDVKM. V was trimmed by 2 bases and J by 5 bases, leaving 12 bases between them. In nucleotides, the CDR3 is TGTGCCAGCAGTTTACCAGGGGAAGGAACTGAAGCTTTCTTT. Its protein is CASSLPGEGTEAFF.

The J gene is TRBJ2-5, the V gene TRBV6-5; 9 bases align to TRBD1. CDR3 length: 15 residues. CDR1 is MNHEY and CDR2 is SVGAGI in the germline V gene. Trimming took 5 bases from V and 7 from J; bases not matched to a gene: 11. The CDR3 coding sequence is TGTGCCAGCAGTCCGGGACAGGGAGCGAGGGGGACCCAGTACTTC. Amino acid sequence: CASSPGQGARGTQYF.

The chain has TRBV7-9 and TRBJ2-1; perhaps TRBD2 as D (5 bases). The CDR3 totals 12 residues. Germline V CDR1 and CDR2: SEHNR, FQNEAQ (reference sequence). V was pared by 5 bases and J by 7 bases, with 9 bases between. The CDR3 loop reads CASSDRRNEQFF. CDR3 nucleotides: TGTGCCAGCAGCGACCGGAGGAATGAGCAGTTCTTC.

This chain joins TRBV12-2 and TRBJ1-4; the DNA was not used to check the table's D call, TRBD1. TRBV12-2 constitutes a pseudogene. CDR3 length: 14 residues. For the CDR3, the DNA is TGTGCAAGTCCCCCCGGACAGGCTAATGAAAAACTGTTTTTT. Its translation: CASPPGQANEKLFF.

V is TRBV4-1 and J is TRBJ2-5; TRBD1 matches at 12 bases. The CDR3 runs to 17 residues. V was clipped by 5 bases and J by 1 base; unmatched bases: 8. The germline CDR1 and CDR2 sequences are MGHRA and YSYEKL. The CDR3 DNA is TGCGCCAGCAGCGGGGGACAGGGGGCGGGTATCCAAGAGACCCAGTACTTC. Translation gives CASSGGQGAGIQETQYF.

V usage is TRBV7-2 and J usage is TRBJ2-3; TRBD2 matches 11 bases. The CDR3 covers 16 residues. V was pared by 5 bases and J by 4 bases, with 8 bases of the junction left unmatched. Germline V gives CDR1 SGHTA, CDR2 FQGNSA. The CDR3 DNA is TGTGCCAGCAGCACCAGACTAGCGGGGTCTGCAGATACGCAGTATTTT. It codes for CASSTRLAGSADTQYF.

This clone is a singleton in its sample. The chain is built from TRBV15 and TRBJ2-1, with 13 bases lining up with TRBD2. V dropped 9 bases and J dropped 2; count of bases not matched to a gene: 13. In germline, CDR1 is LNHNV, CDR2 YYDKDF (reference sequence). The CDR3 totals 18 residues. In DNA, the CDR3 is TGTGCCACTCGAGGACTAGCGGGAGAAGGCGGGCCCTACAATGAGCAGTTCTTC. It translates to CATRGLAGEGGPYNEQFF.

In DNA form, the CDR3 reads TGCGCCAGCAGTCAATCACCGGGGGACAGAGTCGGAGACTACGAGCAGTACTTC. Protein sequence: CASSQSPGDRVGDYEQYF. The rearrangement uses TRBV23-1 and TRBJ2-7; maybe TRBD1 (7 bases). TRBV23-1 is recorded as an ORF, its role being uncertain. The CDR3 totals 18 residues. Trimming pared 0 bases from V and 3 bases from J, leaving 21 bases between.